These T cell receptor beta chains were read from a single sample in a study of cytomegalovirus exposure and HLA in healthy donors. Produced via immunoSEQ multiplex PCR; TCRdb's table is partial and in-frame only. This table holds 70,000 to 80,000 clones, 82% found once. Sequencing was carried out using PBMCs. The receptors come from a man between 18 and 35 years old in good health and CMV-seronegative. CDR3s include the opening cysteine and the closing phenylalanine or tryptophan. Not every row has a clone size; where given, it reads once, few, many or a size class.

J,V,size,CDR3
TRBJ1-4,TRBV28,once,CASSSSLTNEKLFF
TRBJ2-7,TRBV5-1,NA,CASSPGQGGISYEQYF
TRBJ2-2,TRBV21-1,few,CASSSRQGLATGELFF
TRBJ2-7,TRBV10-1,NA,CASSESDRALLLEQYF
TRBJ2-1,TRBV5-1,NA,CASSLKRVNEQFF
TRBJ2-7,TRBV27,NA,CASNTGGSSYEQYF
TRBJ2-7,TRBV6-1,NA,CATLDRTYEQYF
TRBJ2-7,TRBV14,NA,CASSPASGGSYEQYF
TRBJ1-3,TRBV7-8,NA,CASSEGLSGNTIYF
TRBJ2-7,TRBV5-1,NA,CASSFPSSYEQYF
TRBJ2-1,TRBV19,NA,CASSTSGGAPDEQFF
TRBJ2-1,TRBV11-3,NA,CASSLAFPGRSNEQFF
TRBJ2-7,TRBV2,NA,CASSVSRDGSAEQYF
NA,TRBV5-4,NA,CASSLQGRDEQYF
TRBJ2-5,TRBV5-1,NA,CASSGTGEETQYF
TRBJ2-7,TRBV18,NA,CASSQGQGYEQYF